This entry features one T cell receptor (beta chain) sequence. Germline V CDR1 and CDR2: LGHNA, YSLEER. Trimming shortened V by 3 bases and J by 6 bases, and 14 bases separated the two germline ends. This CDR3 region has 14 residues. The data derive from a study of blood T cell repertoires in COVID-19. Study-wide background: Acute-phase and convalescent COVID-19 samples originated in the United States, Italy and Spain.

Profiling relied on immunoSEQ multiplex PCR, and the TCRdb table lists in-frame clones only, not all of them. Of around 62,000 clones in the sample, 75% to 90% were seen once. The gene calls are TRBV4-3 and TRBJ2-5, with D perhaps matching TRBD2 (6 bases). This clonotype was sampled from a man in his 60s with acute or convalescent COVID-19. The material sequenced was peripheral blood. CDR3 in amino acids: CASSQGGNEKTQYF. The CDR3 nucleotides read TGCGCCAGCAGCCAGGGCGGGAACGAGAAGACCCAGTACTTC.